This T cell receptor (beta chain) was retrieved from a study of CD8 T cells in ankylosing spondylitis. Study observations and caveats: Within ankylosing spondylitis blood, a TCR beta motif made up of eight or nine highly homologous variants appeared to be characteristic.

V was pared by 5 bases and J by 3 bases, with 7 bases of the junction left unmatched. The length of the CDR3 is 14 residues. Each CDR3 protein is one row after TCRdb ran MiXCR on the 5' RACE reads. The profile shows 250,000 or so distinct CDR3 sequences, roughly a quarter of them singletons. Notes on this clonotype: Its antigen is not known.

Sequenced material: blood, either unsorted or a sorted T cell fraction (not recorded which). This rearrangement joins TRBV12-3 or TRBV12-4 to TRBJ2-7, with 7 bases matching TRBD1. This sequence originates from a male donor with ankylosing spondylitis or in good health (not recorded which). Written as DNA, the CDR3 is TGTGCCAGCAGTCTACAGGGGATCAGCTACGAGCAGTACTTC. This gives the protein CASSLQGISYEQYF.